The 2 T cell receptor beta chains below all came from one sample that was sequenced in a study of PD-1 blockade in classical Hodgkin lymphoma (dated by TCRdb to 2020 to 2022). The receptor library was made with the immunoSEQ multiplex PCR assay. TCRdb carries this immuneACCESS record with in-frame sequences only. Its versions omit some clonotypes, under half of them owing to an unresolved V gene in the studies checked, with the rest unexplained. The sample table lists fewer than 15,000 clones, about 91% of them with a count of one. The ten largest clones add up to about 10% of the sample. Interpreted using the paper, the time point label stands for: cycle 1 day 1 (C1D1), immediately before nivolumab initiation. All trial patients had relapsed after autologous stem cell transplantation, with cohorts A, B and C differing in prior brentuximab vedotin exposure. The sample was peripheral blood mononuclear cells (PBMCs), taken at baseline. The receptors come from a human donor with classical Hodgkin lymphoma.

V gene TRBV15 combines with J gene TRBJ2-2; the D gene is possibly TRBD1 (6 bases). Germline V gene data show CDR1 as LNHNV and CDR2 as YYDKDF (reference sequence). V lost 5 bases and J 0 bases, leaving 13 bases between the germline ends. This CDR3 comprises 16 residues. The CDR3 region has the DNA TGTGCCACCAGCCGGCCGACAGGAGCGAACACCGGGGAGCTGTTTTTT. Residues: CATSRPTGANTGELFF.

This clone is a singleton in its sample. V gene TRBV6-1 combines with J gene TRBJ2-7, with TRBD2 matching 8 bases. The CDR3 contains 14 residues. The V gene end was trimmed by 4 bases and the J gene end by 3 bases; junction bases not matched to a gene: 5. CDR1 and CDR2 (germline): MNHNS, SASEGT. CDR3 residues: CASSGGLVNYEQYF. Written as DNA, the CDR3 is TGTGCCAGCAGTGGGGGACTAGTGAACTACGAGCAGTACTTC.